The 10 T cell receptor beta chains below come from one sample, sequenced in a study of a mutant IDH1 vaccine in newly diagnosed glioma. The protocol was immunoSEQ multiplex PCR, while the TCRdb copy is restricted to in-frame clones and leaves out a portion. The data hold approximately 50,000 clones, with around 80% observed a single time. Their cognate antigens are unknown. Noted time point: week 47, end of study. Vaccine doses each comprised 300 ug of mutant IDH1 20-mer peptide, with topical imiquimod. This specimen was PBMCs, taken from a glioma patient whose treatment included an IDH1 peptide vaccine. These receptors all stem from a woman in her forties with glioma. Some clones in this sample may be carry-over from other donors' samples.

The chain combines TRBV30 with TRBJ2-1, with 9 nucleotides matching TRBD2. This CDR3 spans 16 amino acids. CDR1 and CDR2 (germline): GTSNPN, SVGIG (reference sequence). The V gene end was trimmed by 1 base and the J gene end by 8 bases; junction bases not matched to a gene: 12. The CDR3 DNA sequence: TGTGCCTGGAGTGCTCTTGAAGCGGGGGGCGGCGATGAGCAGTTCTTC. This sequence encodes CAWSALEAGGGDEQFF.

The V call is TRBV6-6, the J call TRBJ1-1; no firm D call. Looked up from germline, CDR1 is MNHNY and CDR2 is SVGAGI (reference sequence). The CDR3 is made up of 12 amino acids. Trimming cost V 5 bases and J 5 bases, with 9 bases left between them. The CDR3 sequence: CASSRLGTEAFF. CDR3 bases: TGTGCCAGCAGTCGGCTGGGGACTGAAGCTTTCTTT.

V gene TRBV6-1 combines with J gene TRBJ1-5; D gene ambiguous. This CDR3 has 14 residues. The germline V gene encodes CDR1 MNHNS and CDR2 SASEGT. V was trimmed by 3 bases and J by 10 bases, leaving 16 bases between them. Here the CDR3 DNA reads TGTGCCAGCAGTGATCTAAGCAACGGGGAACCCCAGCATTTT. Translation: CASSDLSNGEPQHF.

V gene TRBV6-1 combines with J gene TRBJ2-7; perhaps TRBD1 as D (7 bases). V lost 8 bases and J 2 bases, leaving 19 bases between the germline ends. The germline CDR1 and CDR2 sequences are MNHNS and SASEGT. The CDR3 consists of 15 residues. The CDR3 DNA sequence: TGTGCCAGCCGGGTCGGAGGGGGCCTAGCCTACGAGCAGTACTTC. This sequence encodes CASRVGGGLAYEQYF.

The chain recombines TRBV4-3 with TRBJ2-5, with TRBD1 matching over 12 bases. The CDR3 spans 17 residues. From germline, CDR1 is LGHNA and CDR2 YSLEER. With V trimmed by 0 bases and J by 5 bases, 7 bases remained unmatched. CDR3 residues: CASSQEGPGTGGETQYF. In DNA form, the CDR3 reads TGCGCCAGCAGCCAAGAGGGACCCGGGACAGGGGGCGAGACCCAGTACTTC.

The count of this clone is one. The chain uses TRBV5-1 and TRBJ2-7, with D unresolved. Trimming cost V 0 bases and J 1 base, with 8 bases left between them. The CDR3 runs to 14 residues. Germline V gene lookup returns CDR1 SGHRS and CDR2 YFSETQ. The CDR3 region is CASSLVSDSYEQYF. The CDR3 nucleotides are TGCGCCAGCAGCTTGGTTTCTGATTCCTACGAGCAGTACTTC.

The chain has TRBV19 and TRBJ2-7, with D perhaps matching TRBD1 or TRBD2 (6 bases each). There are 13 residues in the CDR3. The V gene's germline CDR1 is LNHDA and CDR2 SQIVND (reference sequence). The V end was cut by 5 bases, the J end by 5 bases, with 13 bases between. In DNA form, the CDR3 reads TGTGCCAGTAGTTCTCGAAGGGGGGACGAGCAGTACTTC. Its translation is CASSSRRGDEQYF.

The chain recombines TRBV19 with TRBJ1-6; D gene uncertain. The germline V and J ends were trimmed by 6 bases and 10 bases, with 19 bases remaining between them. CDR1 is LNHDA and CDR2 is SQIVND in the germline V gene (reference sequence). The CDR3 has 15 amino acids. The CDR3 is CASRNRQGLWSPLHF. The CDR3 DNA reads TGTGCCAGTAGAAACCGCCAAGGGCTATGGTCACCCCTCCACTTT.

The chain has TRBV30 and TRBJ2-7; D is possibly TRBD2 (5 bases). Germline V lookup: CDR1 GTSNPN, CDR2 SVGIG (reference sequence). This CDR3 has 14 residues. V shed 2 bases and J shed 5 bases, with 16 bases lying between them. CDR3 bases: TGTGCCTGGAGTAGAAGCGGATCCTGGGACGAGCAGTACTTC. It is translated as CAWSRSGSWDEQYF.

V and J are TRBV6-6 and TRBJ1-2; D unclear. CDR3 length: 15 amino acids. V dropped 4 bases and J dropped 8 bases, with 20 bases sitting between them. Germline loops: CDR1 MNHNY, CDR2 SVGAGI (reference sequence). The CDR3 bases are TGTGCCAGCAGTTCCAACGCCCGACGGGGTGAAGGCTACACCTTC. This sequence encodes CASSSNARRGEGYTF.